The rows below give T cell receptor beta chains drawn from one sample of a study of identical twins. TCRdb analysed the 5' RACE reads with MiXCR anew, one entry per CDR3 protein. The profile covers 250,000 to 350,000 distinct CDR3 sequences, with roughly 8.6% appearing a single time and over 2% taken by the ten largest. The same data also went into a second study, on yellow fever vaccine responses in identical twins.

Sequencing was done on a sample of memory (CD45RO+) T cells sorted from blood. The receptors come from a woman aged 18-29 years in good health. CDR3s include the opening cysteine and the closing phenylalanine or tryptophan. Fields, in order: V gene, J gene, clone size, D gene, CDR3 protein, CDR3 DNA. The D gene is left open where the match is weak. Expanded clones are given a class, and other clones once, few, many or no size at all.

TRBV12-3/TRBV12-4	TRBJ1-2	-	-	CASSLWTSSGYGYTF	TGTGCCAGCAGTTTATGGACATCCAGTGGCTATGGCTACACCTTC
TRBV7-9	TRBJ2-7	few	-	CASSPLGPWGEQYF	TGTGCCAGCAGCCCCCTTGGACCATGGGGTGAGCAGTACTTC
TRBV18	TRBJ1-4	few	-	CASSWRVDEKLFF	TGTGCCAGCTCTTGGAGGGTAGATGAAAAACTGTTTTTT
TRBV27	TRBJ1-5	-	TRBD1	CASSFRGRNQPQHF	TGTGCCAGCAGTTTTAGGGGGCGAAATCAGCCCCAGCATTTT
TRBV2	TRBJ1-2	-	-	CASSPNDRPNYGYTF	TGTGCCAGCAGTCCCAACGACAGGCCGAACTATGGCTACACCTTC
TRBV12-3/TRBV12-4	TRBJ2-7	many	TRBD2	CASSRLRTSGFYEQYF	TGTGCCAGCAGCCGCCTCCGGACTAGCGGGTTCTACGAGCAGTACTTC
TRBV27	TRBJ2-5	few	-	CASSFQGNLETQYF	TGTGCCAGCAGTTTTCAGGGGAATCTAGAGACCCAGTACTTC
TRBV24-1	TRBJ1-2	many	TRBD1	CATSGTGRSEAYTF	TGTGCCACCAGTGGGACAGGGAGGAGTGAAGCCTACACCTTC
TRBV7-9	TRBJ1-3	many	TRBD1	CASSAPGQGRSGNTIYF	TGTGCCAGCAGCGCGCCGGGACAGGGGAGGTCTGGAAACACCATATATTTT
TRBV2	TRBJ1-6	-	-	CASGEGQWPLHF	TGTGCCAGCGGGGAGGGTCAGTGGCCCCTCCACTTT
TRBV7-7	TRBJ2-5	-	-	CASSPTGTQETQYF	TGTGCCAGCAGCCCTACAGGGACCCAAGAGACCCAGTACTTC
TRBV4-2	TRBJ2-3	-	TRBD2	CASSPSGRGGNDTQYF	TGTGCCAGCAGCCCTTCTGGGCGGGGGGGCAATGATACGCAGTATTTT
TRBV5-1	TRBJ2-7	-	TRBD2	CASSLEGLLAGGGYEQYF	TGCGCCAGCAGCTTGGAGGGTCTGCTAGCGGGAGGAGGCTACGAGCAGTACTTC
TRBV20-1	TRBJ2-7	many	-	CSARINQGGYEQYF	TGCAGTGCTAGAATCAACCAGGGGGGCTACGAGCAGTACTTC
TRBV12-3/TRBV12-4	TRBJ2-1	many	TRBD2	CASSLSGTYNEQFF	TGTGCCAGCAGTTTAAGCGGGACCTACAATGAGCAGTTCTTC
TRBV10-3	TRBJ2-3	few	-	CAISARPSRTDTQYF	TGTGCCATCAGTGCCCGACCGTCTCGCACAGATACGCAGTATTTT
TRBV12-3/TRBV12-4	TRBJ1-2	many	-	CASTPPAGGAGGYTF	TGTGCCAGCACTCCTCCGGCGGGAGGGGCCGGAGGCTACACCTTC
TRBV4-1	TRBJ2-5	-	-	CASSHIKETQYF	TGCGCCAGCAGCCATATTAAAGAGACCCAGTACTTC
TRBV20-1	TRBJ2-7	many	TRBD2	CSAGPQLAGSPYEQYF	TGCAGTGCTGGCCCCCAACTAGCGGGTTCCCCCTACGAGCAGTACTTC
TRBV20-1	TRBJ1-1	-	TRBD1	CSARDLGTGELEAFF	TGCAGTGCTAGAGATTTAGGGACAGGGGAACTTGAAGCTTTCTTT
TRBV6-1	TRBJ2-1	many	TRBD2	CASRGGTSGRYEQFF	TGTGCCAGCAGGGGTGGGACTAGCGGGAGGTATGAGCAGTTCTTC
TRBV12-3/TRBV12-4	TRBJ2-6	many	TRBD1	CASSLVPGQVSSGANVLTF	TGTGCCAGCAGTTTGGTACCGGGACAGGTATCCTCTGGGGCCAACGTCCTGACTTTC
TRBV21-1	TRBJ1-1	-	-	CASSKAREGGDTEAFF	TGTGCCAGCAGCAAAGCCCGGGAGGGTGGGGACACTGAAGCTTTCTTT
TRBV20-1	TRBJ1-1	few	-	CSAPTLGRTEAFF	TGCAGTGCGCCTACACTGGGGAGGACTGAAGCTTTCTTT
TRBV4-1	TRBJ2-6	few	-	CASSQDMGSGANVLTF	TGCGCCAGCAGCCAAGATATGGGGTCTGGGGCCAACGTCCTGACTTTC
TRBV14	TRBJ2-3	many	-	CASSQGKDLNTDTQYF	TGTGCCAGCAGCCAAGGGAAGGATCTAAACACAGATACGCAGTATTTT
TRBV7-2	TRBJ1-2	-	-	CASSLKGGNYGYTF	TGTGCCAGCAGCTTAAAGGGGGGCAACTATGGCTACACCTTC
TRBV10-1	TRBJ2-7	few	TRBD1	CASSVGQGMYEQYF	TGCGCCAGCAGTGTTGGACAGGGGATGTACGAGCAGTACTTC
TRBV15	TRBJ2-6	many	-	CATSRDSTDYFSGANVLTF	TGTGCCACCAGCAGAGATTCAACAGATTACTTCTCTGGGGCCAACGTCCTGACTTTC
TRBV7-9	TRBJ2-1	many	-	CASSLSGAWGNEQFF	TGTGCCAGCAGCTTATCGGGAGCCTGGGGCAATGAGCAGTTCTTC